The 7 T cell receptor beta chains below come from one sample, sequenced in a study of blood T cells in healthy people across ages (dated by TCRdb to 2015 to 2017). Libraries were built with 5' RACE. The run used an Illumina HiSeq 2500. The second PCR ran for about 7 to 11 cycles and used a J-beta primer mix along with a sample-barcoded 5' primer. TCRdb passed the public sequencing reads through fastp at Q25 and MiXCR, retaining productive beta sequences. CDR3 protein duplicates are merged, each entry listing the most common genes and DNA. The sample includes some 850,000 distinct CDR3 sequences, with roughly 24% observed a single time. Roughly 3.1% of the sample is in the top ten clones. A further study also used this sample, focusing on T cells of mothers and their children.

Input material: blood. These TCRs come from a boy between 10 and 17 years old in good health.

Ten or more counts support this clonotype. This chain links TRBV6-5 with TRBJ1-1; D not certain. Trimming left V 4 bases short and J 7 bases short, with 19 bases between. The CDR3 sequence is 15 residues long. Germline V gives CDR1 MNHEY, CDR2 SVGAGI. CDR3 in amino acids: CASSSTNRRSIEAFF. The CDR3 DNA is TGTGCCAGCAGTTCCACAAACAGAAGGTCTATTGAAGCTTTCTTT.

This clonotype was detected only a few times. The CDR3 DNA is TGTGCCAGCAGTGATGGACTTGACTACGAGCAGTACTTC. Its protein product is CASSDGLDYEQYF. The rearrangement uses TRBV12-3 or TRBV12-4 and TRBJ2-7, with D perhaps TRBD2 (5 bases). Trimming took 5 bases from V and 3 from J, leaving 11 bases between them. The CDR3 is made up of 13 amino acids.

This clonotype has just a few counts. This chain connects TRBV5-1 to TRBJ2-5, with TRBD1 matching over 9 bases. The V gene end was trimmed by 1 base and the J gene end by 4 bases; junction bases not matched to a gene: 8. CDR1 is SGHRS and CDR2 is YFSETQ in the germline V gene. This CDR3 is built from 16 residues. The CDR3 protein is CASSLMAGTGRETQYF. The DNA of the CDR3 is TGCGCCAGCAGCTTGATGGCGGGGACAGGGCGAGAGACCCAGTACTTC.

This chain joins TRBV29-1 and TRBJ2-7; D not certain. Looked up from germline, CDR1 is SQVTM and CDR2 is ANQGSEA. The V end was cut by 7 bases, the J end by 1 base, with 8 bases between. CDR3 length: 11 amino acids. The CDR3 reads CSASQSYEQYF. The CDR3 region has the DNA TGCAGCGCCAGTCAGTCCTACGAGCAGTACTTC.

This clonotype was seen only a few times. This chain links TRBV5-1 with TRBJ1-4; 7 bases fit TRBD1. J was trimmed by 11 bases and V by 4 bases; bases with no gene match: 8. Germline lookup yields CDR1 SGHRS and CDR2 YFSETQ. This CDR3 has 13 amino acids. CDR3 amino acids: CASSPTTGRKLFF. The CDR3 DNA follows: TGCGCCAGCAGCCCAACGACAGGGAGGAAACTGTTTTTT.

The chain is built from TRBV7-3 and TRBJ2-5; possibly TRBD1 for D (5 bases). CDR1 is SGHTA, CDR2 FQGTGA, per germline. This CDR3 region has 16 residues. V was cut by 0 bases and J by 3 bases, with 14 bases left in between. CDR3 nucleotide sequence: TGTGCCAGCAGCTTAACGGGATCTGGGGCGGAAGAGACCCAGTACTTC. This encodes CASSLTGSGAEETQYF.

The CDR3 DNA reads TGTGCCAGCACCCGGGACGGTGTTAATTCACCCCTCCACTTT. This translates into CASTRDGVNSPLHF. The chain is built from TRBV12-3 or TRBV12-4 and TRBJ1-6; TRBD1 is a possible D gene (5 bases). The CDR3 runs to 14 residues. Trimming took 7 bases from V and 6 from J, leaving 13 bases between them.